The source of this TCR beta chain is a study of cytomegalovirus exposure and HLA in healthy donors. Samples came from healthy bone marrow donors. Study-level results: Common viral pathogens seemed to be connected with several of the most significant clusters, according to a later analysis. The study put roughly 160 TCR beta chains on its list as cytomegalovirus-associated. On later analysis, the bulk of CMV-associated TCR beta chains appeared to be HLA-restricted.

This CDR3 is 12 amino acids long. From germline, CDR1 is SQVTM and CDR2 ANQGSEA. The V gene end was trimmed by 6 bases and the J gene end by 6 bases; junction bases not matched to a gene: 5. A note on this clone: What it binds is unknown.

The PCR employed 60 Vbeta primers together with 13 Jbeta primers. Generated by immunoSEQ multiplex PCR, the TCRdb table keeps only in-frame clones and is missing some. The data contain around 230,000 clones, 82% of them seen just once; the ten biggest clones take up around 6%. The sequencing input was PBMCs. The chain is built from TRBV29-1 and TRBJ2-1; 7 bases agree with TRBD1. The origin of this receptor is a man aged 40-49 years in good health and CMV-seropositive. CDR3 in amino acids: CSVGDRVNEQFF. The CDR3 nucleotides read TGCAGCGTCGGAGACAGGGTCAATGAGCAGTTCTTC.